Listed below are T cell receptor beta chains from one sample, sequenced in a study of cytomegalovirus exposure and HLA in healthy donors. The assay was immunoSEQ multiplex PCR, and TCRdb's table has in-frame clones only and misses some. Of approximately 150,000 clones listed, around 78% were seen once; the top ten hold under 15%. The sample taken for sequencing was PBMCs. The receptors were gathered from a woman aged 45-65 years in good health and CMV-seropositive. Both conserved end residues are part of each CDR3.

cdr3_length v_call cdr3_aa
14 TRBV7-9 CASSPQGINTEAFF
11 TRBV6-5 CASSTGVEQYF
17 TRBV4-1 CASSQVFRKGRDYGYTF
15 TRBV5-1 CASSMTGNLAGELFF
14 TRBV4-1 CASSQGPGFYGYTF
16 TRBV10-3 CAISEWSDRRNYGYTF
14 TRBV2 CASAAGGTNEKLFF
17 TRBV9 CASSARDRGSLRDEQYF
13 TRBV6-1 CASRLGATGGYTF
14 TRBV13 CASSPGQGGTEAFF
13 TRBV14 CASTSGDTGELFF
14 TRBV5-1 CASSLPSGYNEQFF
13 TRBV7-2 CASNYGQGTEAFF
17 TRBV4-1 CASSQEPLQGARDGYTF
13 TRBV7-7 CASSRDSSSPLHF
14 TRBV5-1 CASSTTGNTGELFF
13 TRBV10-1 CASSESLYETQYF
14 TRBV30 CAWSTGTVNQPQHF
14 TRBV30 CAWGTGSSNQPQHF
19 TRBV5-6 CASSFSGTGSTGVVGALHF
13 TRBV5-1 CASSSGTGGEQYF
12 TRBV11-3 CASSPLGGELFF
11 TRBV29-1 CSVRQGNGYTF
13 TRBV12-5 CASGLKTVDGYTF
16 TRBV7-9 CASSLGTGNSGNTIYF
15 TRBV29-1 CSVGGQGASGEKLFF
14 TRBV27 CASSLIDKPYEQYF
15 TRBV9 CASSVVIGSTDTQYF
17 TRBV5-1 CASSSSSGGATYNEQFF
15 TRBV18 CASSPQFDKNSPLHF
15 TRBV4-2 CASSQTPGQGEKLFF
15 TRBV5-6 CASSLLAGGGDTQYF
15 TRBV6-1 CASSELGAISSPLHF
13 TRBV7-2 CASSVPPVDTQYF
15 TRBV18 CASSSEANTAYEQYF
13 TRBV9 CASSSRSDNEQFF
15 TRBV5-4 CASSDAGGPTDTQYF
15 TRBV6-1 CASLQPGLVPDTQYF
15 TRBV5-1 CASSLTGGGLEKLFF
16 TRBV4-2 CASSQLSGGAGETQYF
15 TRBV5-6 CASSLDRGREETQYF
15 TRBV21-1 CASSPRETSSYEQYF
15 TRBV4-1 CASSQLQGGDQPQHF
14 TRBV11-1 CASSPVAGLGEQYF
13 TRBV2 CASRGAGYNEQFF
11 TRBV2 CASSLQDEQFF